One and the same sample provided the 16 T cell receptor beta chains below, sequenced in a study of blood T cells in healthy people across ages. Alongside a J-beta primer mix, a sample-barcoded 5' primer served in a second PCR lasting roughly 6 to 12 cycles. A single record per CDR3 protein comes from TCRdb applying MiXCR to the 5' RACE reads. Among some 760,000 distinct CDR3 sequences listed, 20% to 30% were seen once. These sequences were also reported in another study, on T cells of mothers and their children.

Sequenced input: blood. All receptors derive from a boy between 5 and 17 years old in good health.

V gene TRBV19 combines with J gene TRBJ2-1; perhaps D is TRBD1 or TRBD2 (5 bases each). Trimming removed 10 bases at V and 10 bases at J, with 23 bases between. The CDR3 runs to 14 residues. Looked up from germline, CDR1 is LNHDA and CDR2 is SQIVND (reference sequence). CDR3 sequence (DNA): TGTGCCACCAACATCGGCCAGGGAGCAGGCGAGCAGTTCTTC. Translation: CATNIGQGAGEQFF.

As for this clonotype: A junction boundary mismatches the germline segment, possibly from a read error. The DNA of the CDR3 is TGTGCCACCAGTTATTGGCGGGCAGGGCCCTACGAGCAGTACTTC. It translates to CATSYWRAGPYEQYF. The chain employs TRBV6-6 and TRBJ2-7; D possibly matches TRBD1 or TRBD2 (5 bases each). The CDR3 runs to 15 residues. Germline values: CDR1 MNHNY, CDR2 SVGAGI (reference sequence).

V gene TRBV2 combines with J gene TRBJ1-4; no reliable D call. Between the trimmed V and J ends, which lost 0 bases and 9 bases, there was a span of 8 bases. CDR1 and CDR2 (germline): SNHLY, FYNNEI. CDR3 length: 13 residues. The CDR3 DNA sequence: TGTGCCAGCAGTGAAGCGCAAAAGAAAAAACTGTTTTTT. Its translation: CASSEAQKKKLFF.

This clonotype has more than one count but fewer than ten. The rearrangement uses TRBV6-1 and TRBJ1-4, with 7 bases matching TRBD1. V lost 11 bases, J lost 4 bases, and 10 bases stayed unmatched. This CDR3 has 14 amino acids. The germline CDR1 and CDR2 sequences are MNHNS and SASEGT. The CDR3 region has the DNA TGTGCCGGAAGAACAGGGGACGTTAATGAAAAACTGTTTTTT. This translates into CAGRTGDVNEKLFF.

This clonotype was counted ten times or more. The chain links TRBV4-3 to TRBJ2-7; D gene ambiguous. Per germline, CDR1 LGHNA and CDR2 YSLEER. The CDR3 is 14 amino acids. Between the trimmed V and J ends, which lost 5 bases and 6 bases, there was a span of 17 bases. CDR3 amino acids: CASSSRWGASEQYF. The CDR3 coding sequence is TGCGCCAGCAGCTCCCGGTGGGGTGCCTCCGAGCAGTACTTC.

This CDR3 is CASSLRPRNTEAFF. In DNA, the CDR3 is TGTGCCAGCAGCTTGCGACCCAGGAACACTGAAGCTTTCTTT. This chain connects TRBV11-1 to TRBJ1-1; no definite D call. The germline CDR1 and CDR2 sequences are SGHAT and FQDESV (reference sequence). Deletions cut 3 bases from V and 1 base from J, with 9 bases between. This CDR3 region has 14 residues.

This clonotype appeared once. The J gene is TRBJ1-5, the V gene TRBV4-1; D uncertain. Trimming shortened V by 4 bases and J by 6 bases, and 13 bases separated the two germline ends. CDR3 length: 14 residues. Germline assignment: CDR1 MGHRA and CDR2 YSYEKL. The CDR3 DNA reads TGCGCCAGCAGCCCTATGCCGGGGAGTCAGCCCCAGCATTTT. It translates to CASSPMPGSQPQHF.

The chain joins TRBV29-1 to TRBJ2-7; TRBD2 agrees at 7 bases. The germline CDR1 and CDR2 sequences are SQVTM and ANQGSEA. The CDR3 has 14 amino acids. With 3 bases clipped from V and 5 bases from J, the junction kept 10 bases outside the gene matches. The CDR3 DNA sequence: TGCAGCGTTGATGACTCGCCCGGGGGGAACGAGCAGTACTTC. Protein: CSVDDSPGGNEQYF.

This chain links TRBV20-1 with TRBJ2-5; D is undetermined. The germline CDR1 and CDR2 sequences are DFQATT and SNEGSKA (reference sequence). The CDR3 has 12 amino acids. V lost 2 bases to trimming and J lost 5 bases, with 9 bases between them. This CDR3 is CSARSRLETQYF. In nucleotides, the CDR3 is TGCAGTGCTAGATCCAGATTGGAGACCCAGTACTTC.

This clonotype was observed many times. The CDR3 sequence is CASSTGGGYGYTF. CDR3 bases: TGTGCCAGCAGTACAGGGGGTGGCTATGGCTACACCTTC. This rearrangement joins TRBV6-5 to TRBJ1-2; 8 bases match TRBD1. The CDR3 is made up of 13 amino acids. Germline CDR1 is MNHEY and CDR2 is SVGAGI. V was clipped by 5 bases and J by 4 bases; unmatched bases: 3.

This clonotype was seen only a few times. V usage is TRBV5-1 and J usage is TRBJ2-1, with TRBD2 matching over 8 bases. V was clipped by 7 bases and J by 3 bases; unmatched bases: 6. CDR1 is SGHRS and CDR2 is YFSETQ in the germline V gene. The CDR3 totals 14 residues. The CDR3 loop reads CASYHSGIYNEQFF. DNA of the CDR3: TGCGCCAGCTATCATAGCGGGATCTACAATGAGCAGTTCTTC.

CDR3 region: CASSYGGGTEAFF. CDR3 nucleotides: TGTGCCAGCAGTTACGGCGGGGGCACTGAAGCTTTCTTT. The chain carries TRBV6-5 and TRBJ1-1; D may be TRBD1 (5 bases). The CDR3 has 13 residues. Germline assignment: CDR1 MNHEY and CDR2 SVGAGI. Trimming shortened V by 2 bases and J by 4 bases, and 8 bases separated the two germline ends.

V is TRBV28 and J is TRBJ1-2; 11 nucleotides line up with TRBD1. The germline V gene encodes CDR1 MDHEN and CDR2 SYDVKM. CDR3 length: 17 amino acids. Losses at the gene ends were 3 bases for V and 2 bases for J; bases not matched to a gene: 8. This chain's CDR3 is CASSFWTGGAWNYGYTF. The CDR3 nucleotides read TGTGCCAGCAGTTTCTGGACAGGGGGCGCATGGAACTATGGCTACACCTTC.

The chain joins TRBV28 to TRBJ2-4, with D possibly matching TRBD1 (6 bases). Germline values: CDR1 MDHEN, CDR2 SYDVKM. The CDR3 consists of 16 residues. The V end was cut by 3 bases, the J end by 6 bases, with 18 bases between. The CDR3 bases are TGTGCCAGCAGTTTCCCCCGCAGGACAGACCTAAACATTCAGTACTTC. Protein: CASSFPRRTDLNIQYF.

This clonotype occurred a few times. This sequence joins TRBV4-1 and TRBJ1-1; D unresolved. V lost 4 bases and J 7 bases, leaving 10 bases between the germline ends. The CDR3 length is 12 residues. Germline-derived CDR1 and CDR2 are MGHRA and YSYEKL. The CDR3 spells CASSPLVGEAFF. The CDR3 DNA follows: TGCGCCAGCAGCCCCTTAGTAGGTGAAGCTTTCTTT.

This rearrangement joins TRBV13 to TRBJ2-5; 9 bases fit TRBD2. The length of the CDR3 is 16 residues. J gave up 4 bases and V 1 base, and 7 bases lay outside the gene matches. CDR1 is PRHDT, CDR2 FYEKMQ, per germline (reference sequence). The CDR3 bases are TGTGCCAGCAGCTTAGCGGGCGGGGGGGCCGGAGAGACCCAGTACTTC. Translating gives CASSLAGGGAGETQYF.